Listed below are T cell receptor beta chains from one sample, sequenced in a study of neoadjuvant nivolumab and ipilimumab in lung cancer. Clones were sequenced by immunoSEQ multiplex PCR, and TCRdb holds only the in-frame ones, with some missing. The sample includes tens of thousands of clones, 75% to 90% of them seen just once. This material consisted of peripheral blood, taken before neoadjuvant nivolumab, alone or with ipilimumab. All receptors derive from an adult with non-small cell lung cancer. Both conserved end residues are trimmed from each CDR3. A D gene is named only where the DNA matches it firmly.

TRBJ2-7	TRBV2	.	ASSVRNYEQY
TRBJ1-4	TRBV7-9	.	ASSLRYRANEKLF
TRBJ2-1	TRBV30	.	AWSPQTGQQF
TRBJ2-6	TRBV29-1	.	SVGRGRENSGANVLT
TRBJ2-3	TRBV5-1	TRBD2	ASVLGEAGPHTDTQY
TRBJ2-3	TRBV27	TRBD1	ASFGTGGILYTQY
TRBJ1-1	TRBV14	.	ASSQGWTDEAF
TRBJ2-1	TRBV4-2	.	ASSQEKLGYEQF
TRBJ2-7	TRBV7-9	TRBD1	ASSTQTGDEQY
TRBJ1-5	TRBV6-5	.	ASRQQAYSNQPQH
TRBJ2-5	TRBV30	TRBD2	AWSPAGVQETQY
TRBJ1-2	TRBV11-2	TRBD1	ASRGTATFNYGYT
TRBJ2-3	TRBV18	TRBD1	ASSPALGQGKDTQY
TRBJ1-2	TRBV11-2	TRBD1	ASSSDRGARGYT
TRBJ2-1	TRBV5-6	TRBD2	ASSLGGLAEEQF
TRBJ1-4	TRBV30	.	AWTSQGTNEKLF
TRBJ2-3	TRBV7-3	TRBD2	ASSPGGEPDTQY
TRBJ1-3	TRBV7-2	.	ASSLVANTIY
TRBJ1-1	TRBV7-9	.	ASSLSYTEAF
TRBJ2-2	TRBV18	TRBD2	ASSPSGRGATGELF
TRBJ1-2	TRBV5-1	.	ASSFVEGVQGGYT
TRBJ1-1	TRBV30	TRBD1	AWSTPGGAEAF
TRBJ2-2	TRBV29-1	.	SVKPGPNTGELF
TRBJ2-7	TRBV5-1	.	ASSLGQSYEQY
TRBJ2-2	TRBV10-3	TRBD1	AISGQGANTGELF
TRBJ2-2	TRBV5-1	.	ASSLDGGGGELF
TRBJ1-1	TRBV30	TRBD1	AWAIAGQGTEAF
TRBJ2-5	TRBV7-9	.	ASSLALGWETQY
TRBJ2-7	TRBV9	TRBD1	ASSTQGDTSYEQY
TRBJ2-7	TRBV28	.	ASSRLGGGMGEQY
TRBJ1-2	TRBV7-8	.	ASSPSFGWPGGGYT
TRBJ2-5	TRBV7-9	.	ASRMQGYSQETQY
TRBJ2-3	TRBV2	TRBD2	ASSQGLAGGAWVPDTQY
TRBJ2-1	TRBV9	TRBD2	ASSFSSGSSYNEQF
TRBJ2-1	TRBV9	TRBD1	ASSGGTESYNEQF
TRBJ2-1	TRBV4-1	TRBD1	ASSLRGPLNEQF
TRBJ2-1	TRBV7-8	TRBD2	ASSLEGAGGLYEQF
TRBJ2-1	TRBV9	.	ASSRANSYNEQF
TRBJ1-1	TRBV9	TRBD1	ASSSGTGPPNTEAF
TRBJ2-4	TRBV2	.	ASRKSRDAKNIQY
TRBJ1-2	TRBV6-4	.	ASSEGQNYGYT
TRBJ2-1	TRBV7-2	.	ASSLGTWSF
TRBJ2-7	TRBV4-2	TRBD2	ASSRDTSGSFNEQY
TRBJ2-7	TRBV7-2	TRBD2	ASSLEGRTSSYEQY
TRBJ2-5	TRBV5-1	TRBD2	ASSPGTLAGGQETQY
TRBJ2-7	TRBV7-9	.	ASSSNRVYEQY
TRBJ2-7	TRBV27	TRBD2	ASSLTWRESSHEQY
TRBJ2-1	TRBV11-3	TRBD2	ASSSGLAYNEQF
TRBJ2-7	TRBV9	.	ASSAPHTYEQY
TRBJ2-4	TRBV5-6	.	ASSPPGAKNIQY
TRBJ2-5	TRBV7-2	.	ASSLLGETQY
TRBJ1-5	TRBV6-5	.	ASSYDGQNQPQH
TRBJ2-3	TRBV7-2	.	ASRAQAGSLTDTQY
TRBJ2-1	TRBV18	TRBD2	ASSLRTSGDYREQF
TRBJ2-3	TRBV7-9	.	ASSLAEGEINTQY